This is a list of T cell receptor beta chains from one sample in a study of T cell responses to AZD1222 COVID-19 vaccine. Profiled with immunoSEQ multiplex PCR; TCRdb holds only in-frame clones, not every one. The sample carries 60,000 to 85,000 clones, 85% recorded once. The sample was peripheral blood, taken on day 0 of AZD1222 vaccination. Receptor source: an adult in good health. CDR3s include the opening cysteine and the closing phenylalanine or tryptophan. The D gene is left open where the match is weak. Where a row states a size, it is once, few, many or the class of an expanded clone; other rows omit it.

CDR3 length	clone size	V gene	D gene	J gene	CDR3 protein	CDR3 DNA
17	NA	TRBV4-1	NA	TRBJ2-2	CASSQEGTELNTGELFF	TGCGCCAGCAGCCAAGAAGGCACGGAGCTGAACACCGGGGAGCTGTTTTTT
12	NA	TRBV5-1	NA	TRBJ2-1	CASGGLDNEQFF	TGCGCCAGCGGAGGCCTGGACAATGAGCAGTTCTTC
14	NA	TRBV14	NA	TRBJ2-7	CASSHDYPTYEQYF	TGTGCCAGCAGCCACGACTATCCAACCTACGAGCAGTACTTC
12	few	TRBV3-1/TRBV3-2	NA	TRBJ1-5	CASSRQGQPQHF	TGTGCCAGCAGCCGGCAGGGTCAGCCCCAGCATTTT
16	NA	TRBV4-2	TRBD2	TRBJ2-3	CASSPLAGGFTDTQYF	TGTGCCAGCAGCCCTTTAGCGGGGGGCTTCACAGATACGCAGTATTTT
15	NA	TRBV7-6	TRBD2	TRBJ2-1	CASSYLAGGPKEQFF	TGTGCCAGCAGCTACTTAGCGGGAGGGCCAAAGGAGCAGTTCTTC
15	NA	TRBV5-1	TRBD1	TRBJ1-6	CASSVRTGGHSPLHF	TGCGCCAGCAGCGTACGGACAGGGGGCCATTCACCCCTCCACTTT
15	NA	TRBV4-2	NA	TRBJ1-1	CASSQASAGRTEAFF	TGTGCCAGCAGCCAAGCCTCCGCAGGACGAACTGAAGCTTTCTTT
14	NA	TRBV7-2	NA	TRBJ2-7	CASSFPGLNYEQYF	TGTGCCAGCAGCTTCCCGGGACTGAACTACGAGCAGTACTTC
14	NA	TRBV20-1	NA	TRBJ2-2	CSASQDPGTGELFF	TGCAGTGCTAGTCAGGACCCAGGCACCGGGGAGCTGTTTTTT
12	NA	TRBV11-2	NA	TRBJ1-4	CASSSRNEKLFF	TGTGCCAGCAGCTCTCGTAATGAAAAACTGTTTTTT
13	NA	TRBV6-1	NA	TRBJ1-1	CASSEGAATEAFF	TGTGCCAGCAGTGAAGGAGCGGCCACTGAAGCTTTCTTT
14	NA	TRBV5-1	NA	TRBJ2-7	CASSLAVGSGEQYF	TGCGCCAGCAGCTTGGCAGTAGGGTCGGGGGAGCAGTACTTC
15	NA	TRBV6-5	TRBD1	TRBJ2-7	CASSPGDRGRFEQYF	TGTGCCAGCAGTCCCGGGGACAGGGGGCGGTTCGAGCAGTACTTC
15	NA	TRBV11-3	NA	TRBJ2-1	CASSSRWSSYNEQFF	TGTGCCAGCAGCTCAAGGTGGAGCTCCTACAATGAGCAGTTCTTC
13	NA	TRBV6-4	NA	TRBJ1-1	CASSDSPRKRTFF	TGTGCCAGCAGTGACTCGCCCAGGAAGAGGACTTTCTTT
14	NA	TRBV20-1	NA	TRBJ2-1	CSASWGTEVDEQFF	TGCAGTGCTAGTTGGGGAACAGAAGTCGATGAGCAGTTCTTC
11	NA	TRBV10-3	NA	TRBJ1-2	CAISEDYGYTF	TGTGCCATCAGCGAAGACTATGGCTACACCTTC
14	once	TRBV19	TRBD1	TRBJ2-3	CATARDRGTDTQYF	TGTGCCACCGCAAGGGACAGGGGAACTGATACGCAGTATTTT
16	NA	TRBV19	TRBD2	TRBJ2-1	CASSIGRSGRVNEQFF	TGTGCCAGTAGTATAGGGCGTAGCGGGAGGGTGAATGAGCAGTTCTTC
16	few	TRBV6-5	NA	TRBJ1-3	CASSYSPGASGNTIYF	TGTGCCAGCAGTTACTCACCAGGGGCCTCTGGAAACACCATATATTTT
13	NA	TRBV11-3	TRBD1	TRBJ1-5	CASQGGRDQPQHF	TGTGCCAGCCAGGGGGGAAGAGATCAGCCCCAGCATTTT
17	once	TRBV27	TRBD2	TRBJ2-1	CASSPPTGTSYYNEQFF	TGTGCCAGCAGTCCCCCAACCGGGACTAGCTACTACAATGAGCAGTTCTTC
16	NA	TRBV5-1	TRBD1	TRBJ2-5	CASSLWSGGVQETQYF	TGCGCCAGCAGCTTATGGTCAGGGGGTGTCCAAGAGACCCAGTACTTC
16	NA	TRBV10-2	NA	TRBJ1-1	CASIQERGPLNTEAFF	TGCGCCAGCATTCAAGAAAGGGGCCCTCTGAACACTGAAGCTTTCTTT
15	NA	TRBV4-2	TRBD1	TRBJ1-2	CASSQPGQGSWSYTF	TGTGCCAGCAGCCAACCGGGACAGGGGTCATGGAGCTACACCTTC
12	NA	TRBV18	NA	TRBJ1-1	CASSREVWAAFF	TGTGCCAGCTCACGGGAAGTGTGGGCGGCTTTCTTT
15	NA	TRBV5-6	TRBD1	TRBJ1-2	CASSFGTVLGDGYTF	TGTGCCAGCAGCTTCGGGACAGTGCTTGGGGATGGCTACACCTTC
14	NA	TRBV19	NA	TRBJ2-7	CASRSIAESYEQYF	TGTGCCAGTAGATCAATAGCGGAGTCCTACGAGCAGTACTTC
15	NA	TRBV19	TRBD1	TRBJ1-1	CASSYLGQPNTEAFF	TGTGCCAGTAGTTATTTGGGACAGCCTAACACTGAAGCTTTCTTT
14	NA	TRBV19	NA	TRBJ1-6	CASSPTVANSPLHF	TGTGCCAGTAGTCCTACCGTAGCCAATTCACCCCTCCACTTT
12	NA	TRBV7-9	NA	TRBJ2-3	CASSLATDTQYF	TGTGCCAGCAGCTTAGCCACAGATACGCAGTATTTT
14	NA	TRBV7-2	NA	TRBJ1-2	CASSTRTFNYGYTF	TGTGCCAGTTCCACGCGGACATTTAACTATGGCTACACCTTC
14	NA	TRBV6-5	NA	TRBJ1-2	CASSYSGGPRGYTF	TGTGCCAGCAGTTACTCTGGGGGACCCCGGGGCTACACCTTC
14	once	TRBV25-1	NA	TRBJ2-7	CASSEWGQNYEQYF	TGTGCCAGCAGTGAATGGGGGCAAAACTACGAGCAGTACTTC
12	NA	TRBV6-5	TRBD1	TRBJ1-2	CASAQGAYGYTF	TGTGCCAGCGCCCAGGGGGCTTATGGCTACACCTTC
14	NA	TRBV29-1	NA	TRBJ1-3	CSVERRGTGNTIYF	TGCAGCGTTGAAAGGAGGGGAACTGGAAACACCATATATTTT
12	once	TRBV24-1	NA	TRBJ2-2	CATSEGGGELFF	TGTGCCACCAGTGAAGGAGGCGGGGAGCTGTTTTTT
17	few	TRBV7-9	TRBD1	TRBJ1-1	CASSFLTRGRGNTEAFF	TGTGCCAGCAGCTTCCTAACCAGGGGGCGGGGGAACACTGAAGCTTTCTTT
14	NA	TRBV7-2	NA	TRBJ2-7	CASSLRLPQDEQYF	TGTGCCAGCAGCTTAAGGCTGCCCCAAGACGAGCAGTACTTC
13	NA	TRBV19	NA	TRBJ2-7	CASSIGPRREQYF	TGTGCCAGTAGTATTGGACCCCGCCGCGAGCAGTACTTC
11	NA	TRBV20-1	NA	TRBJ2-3	CSAGRWDTQYF	TGCAGTGCTGGACGGTGGGATACGCAGTATTTT
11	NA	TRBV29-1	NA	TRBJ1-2	CSVGTEGLHTF	TGCAGCGTTGGGACGGAGGGCTTGCACACCTTC
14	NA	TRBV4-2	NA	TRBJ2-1	CASSQEGIYNEQFF	TGTGCCAGCAGCCAAGAGGGGATCTACAATGAGCAGTTCTTC
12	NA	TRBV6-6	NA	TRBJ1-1	CASSYSTTEAFF	TGTGCCAGCAGTTACTCGACCACCGAAGCTTTCTTT
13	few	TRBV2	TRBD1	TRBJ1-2	CASSYRGLYGYTF	TGTGCCAGCAGTTACAGGGGGCTCTATGGCTACACCTTC
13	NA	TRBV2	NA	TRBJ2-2	CASTLDYTGELFF	TGTGCCAGCACCCTGGACTACACCGGGGAGCTGTTTTTT
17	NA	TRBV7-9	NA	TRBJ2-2	CASSLPLKGQDTGELFF	TGTGCCAGCAGCCTCCCCTTGAAAGGACAAGACACCGGGGAGCTGTTTTTT
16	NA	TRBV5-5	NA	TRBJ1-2	CASSLDPSQPTSGYTF	TGTGCCAGCAGCTTGGATCCTAGCCAACCCACCTCTGGCTACACCTTC
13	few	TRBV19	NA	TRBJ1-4	CATSSRLNEKLFF	TGTGCCACCTCGTCTCGGCTTAATGAAAAACTGTTTTTT
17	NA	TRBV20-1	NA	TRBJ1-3	CSASRLGSSGSGNTIYF	TGCAGTGCTAGTCGACTGGGATCAAGCGGATCTGGAAACACCATATATTTT
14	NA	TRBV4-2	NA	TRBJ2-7	CASSQGSSWDEQYF	TGTGCCAGCAGCCAAGGGTCTAGCTGGGATGAGCAGTACTTC
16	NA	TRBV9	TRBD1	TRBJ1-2	CASSVGGTGSHYGYTF	TGTGCCAGCAGCGTAGGGGGGACAGGGAGCCACTATGGCTACACCTTC
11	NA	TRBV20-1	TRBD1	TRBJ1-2	CSAARTGGYTF	TGCAGTGCCGCTAGGACAGGGGGCTACACCTTC